These 7 T cell receptor beta chains were sequenced from one sample in a study of post-analysis software for immune sequencing data. Prepared TCR beta cDNA libraries contained unique molecular identifiers. TCRdb reprocessed the PCR reads with MiXCR, giving one entry per CDR3 protein. The table lists roughly 730,000 distinct CDR3 sequences, 25% to 30% of them singletons. Study-level results: Comparison of patients with controls showed five TRBV segments more frequent in patients, TRBV5-6, TRBV5-1 and TRBV20-1 among them.

For these receptors, no antigen is known. Sequenced sample: blood. These receptors all stem from a girl under 18 with multiple sclerosis.

There are many counts of this clonotype. CDR3 nucleotides: TGCGCCAGCAGCTTGGGACAACCTCCCGTCTACGAGCAGTACTTC. It codes for CASSLGQPPVYEQYF. The V and J genes are TRBV5-1 and TRBJ2-7; no clear D gene. CDR3 size: 15 residues. V gave up 0 bases and J gave up 3 bases, with 13 bases separating them. Germline CDR1 reads SGHRS; CDR2 reads YFSETQ.

V is TRBV20-1 and J is TRBJ2-6, with 8 bases matching TRBD1. This CDR3 spans 14 amino acids. Germline CDR1 reads DFQATT; CDR2 reads SNEGSKA (reference sequence). CDR3 sequence reads: CSGSTGAGANVLTF. CDR3 DNA sequence: TGCAGCGGGTCGACAGGGGCTGGGGCCAACGTCCTGACTTTC.

In this sample, this clonotype turned up a few times. The chain is built from TRBV20-1 and TRBJ1-2, with D uncertain. In germline, CDR1 is DFQATT, CDR2 SNEGSKA (reference sequence). Trimming pared 6 bases from V and 5 bases from J, leaving 13 bases between. The CDR3 spans 12 residues. CDR3 in DNA: TGCAGTGCGCCGGATCGAGGATATGGCTACACCTTC. Translated: CSAPDRGYGYTF.

The sample holds a few counts of this clonotype. The J gene is TRBJ2-3, the V gene TRBV7-2; D is possibly TRBD2 (6 bases). The germline V gene has CDR1 SGHTA and CDR2 FQGNSA. V was clipped by 5 bases and J by 6 bases, with 15 bases between them. The CDR3 extends over 14 amino acids. The CDR3 sequence is CASSPSGGWDTQYF. In DNA, the CDR3 is TGTGCCAGCAGCCCCTCCGGGGGTTGGGATACGCAGTATTTT.

The chain combines TRBV28 with TRBJ2-5; TRBD2 agrees at 9 bases. From germline, CDR1 is MDHEN and CDR2 SYDVKM. Trimming removed 6 bases from V and 3 bases from J; junction bases left unmatched: 11. CDR3 length: 16 residues. CDR3 region: CASSPLAGGGEETQYF. In nucleotides, the CDR3 is TGTGCCAGCAGCCCACTAGCGGGCGGGGGGGAAGAGACCCAGTACTTC.

Of note for this clonotype: A much more abundant neighbour one base away suggests this may be a read error. The rearrangement uses TRBV6-1 and TRBJ1-2, with D uncertain. The V gene's germline CDR1 is MNHNS and CDR2 SASEGT. The CDR3 runs 10 residues. CDR3 residues: CANSRNGYTF. Written as DNA, the CDR3 is TGTGCCAACAGTCGGAATGGCTACACCTTC.

This clonotype has only a few counts. The CDR3 DNA follows: TGTGCCAGCAGCTACCGGGACACCTACGAGCAGTACTTC. It is translated as CASSYRDTYEQYF. The rearrangement uses TRBV12-3 or TRBV12-4 and TRBJ2-7; tentatively, D is TRBD1 (6 bases). The CDR3 sequence is 13 residues long. The ends were cut back, 6 bases at V and 2 bases at J, with 11 bases in the middle.